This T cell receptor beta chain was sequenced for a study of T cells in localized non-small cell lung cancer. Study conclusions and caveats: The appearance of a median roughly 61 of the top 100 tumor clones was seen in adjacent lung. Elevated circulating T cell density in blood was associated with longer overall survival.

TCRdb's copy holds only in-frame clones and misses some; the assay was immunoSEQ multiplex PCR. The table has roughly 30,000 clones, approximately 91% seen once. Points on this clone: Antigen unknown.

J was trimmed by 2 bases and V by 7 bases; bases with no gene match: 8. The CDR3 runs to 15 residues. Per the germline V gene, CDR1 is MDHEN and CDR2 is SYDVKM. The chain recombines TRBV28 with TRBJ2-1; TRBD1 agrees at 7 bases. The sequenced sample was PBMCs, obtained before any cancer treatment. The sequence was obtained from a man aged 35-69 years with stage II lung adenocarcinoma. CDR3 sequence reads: CASTPGRGPYNEQFF. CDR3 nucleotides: TGTGCCAGCACCCCCGGAAGGGGGCCCTACAATGAGCAGTTCTTC. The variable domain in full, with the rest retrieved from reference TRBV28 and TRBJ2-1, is DVKVTQSSRYLVKRTGEKVFLECVQDMDHENMFWYRQDPGLGLRLIYFSYDVKMKEKGDIPEGYSVSREKKERFSLILESASTNQTSMYLCASTPGRGPYNEQFFGPGTRLTVL.